The sequence of this TCR beta chain was determined in a study of memory B cells and T cells in multiple sclerosis. Stimulus-free culture yielded autoproliferating CFSE-dim and non-proliferating CFSE-high T cells, each sequenced separately. Roughly 4.5x10^7 CFSE-labeled PBMCs were cultured less than nine days unstimulated, then replicate wells were pooled. PBMCs were labeled with about 0.5 uM CFSE and cultured without exogenous stimuli. General observations from the study: Shared clonotype counts depended on differing compartment clone-set sizes and were normalized.

CDR3 length: 13 residues. The germline V gene encodes CDR1 MDHEN and CDR2 SYDVKM. The ends lost 7 bases at V and 7 bases at J; junction bases unmatched: 8. TCRdb's table, derived via immunoSEQ multiplex PCR, lists solely in-frame clones and lacks some. This table has 46,000 or so clones, over 75% appearing once. On this clone: Its specificity is unknown.

V usage is TRBV28 and J usage is TRBJ1-2; 8 bases map to TRBD1. The sequence was obtained from a human donor with multiple sclerosis. Sequencing input: PBMCs from blood kept in culture. The CDR3, as DNA: TGTGCCAGCACTACAGGGGGGCGGAGTGGCTACACCTTC. As protein: CASTTGGRSGYTF.